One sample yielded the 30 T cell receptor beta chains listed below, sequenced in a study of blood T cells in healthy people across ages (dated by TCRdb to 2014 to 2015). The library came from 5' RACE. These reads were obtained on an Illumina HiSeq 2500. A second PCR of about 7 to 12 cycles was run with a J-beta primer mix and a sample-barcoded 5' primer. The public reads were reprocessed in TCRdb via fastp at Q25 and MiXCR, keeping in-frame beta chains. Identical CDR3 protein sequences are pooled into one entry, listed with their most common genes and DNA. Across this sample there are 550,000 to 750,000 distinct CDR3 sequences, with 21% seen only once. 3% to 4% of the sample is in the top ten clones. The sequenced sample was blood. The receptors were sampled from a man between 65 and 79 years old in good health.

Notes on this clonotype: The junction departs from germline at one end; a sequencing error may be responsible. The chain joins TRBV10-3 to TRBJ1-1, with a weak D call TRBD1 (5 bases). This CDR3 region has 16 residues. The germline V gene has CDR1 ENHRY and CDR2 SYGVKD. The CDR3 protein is CAVSERNPGRDTEAFF. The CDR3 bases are TGTGCCGTCAGTGAGCGGAACCCGGGACGGGACACTGAAGCTTTCTTT.

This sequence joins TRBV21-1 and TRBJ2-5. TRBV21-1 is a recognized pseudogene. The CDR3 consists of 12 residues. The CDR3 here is CASSKVLETQYF. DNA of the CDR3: TGTGCCAGCAGCAAAGTTTTGGAGACCCAGTACTTC.

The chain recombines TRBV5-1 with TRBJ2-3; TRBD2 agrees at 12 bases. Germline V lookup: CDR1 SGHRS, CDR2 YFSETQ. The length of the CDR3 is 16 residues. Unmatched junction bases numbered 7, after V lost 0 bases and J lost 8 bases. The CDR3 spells CASSLASGGAKGTQYF. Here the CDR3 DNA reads TGCGCCAGCAGCTTGGCTAGCGGGGGGGCGAAAGGTACGCAGTATTTT. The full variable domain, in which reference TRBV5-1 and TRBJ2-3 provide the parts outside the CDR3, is KAGVTQTPRYLIKTRGQQVTLSCSPISGHRSVSWYQQTPGQGLQFLFEYFSETQRNKGNFPGRFSGRQFSNSRSEMNVSTLELGDSALYLCASSLASGGAKGTQYFGPGTRLTVL.

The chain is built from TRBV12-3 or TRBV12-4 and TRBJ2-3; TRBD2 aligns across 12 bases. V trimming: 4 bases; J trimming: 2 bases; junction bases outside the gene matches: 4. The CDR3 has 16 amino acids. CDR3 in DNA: TGTGCCAGCAGTTCCCGGACTAGCGGGAACACAGATACGCAGTATTTT. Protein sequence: CASSSRTSGNTDTQYF.

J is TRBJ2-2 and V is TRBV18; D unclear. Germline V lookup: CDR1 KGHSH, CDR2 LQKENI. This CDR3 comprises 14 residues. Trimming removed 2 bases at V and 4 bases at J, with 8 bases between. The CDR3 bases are TGTGCCAGCTCACCAGGTATCACCACCGGGGAGCTGTTTTTT. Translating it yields CASSPGITTGELFF.

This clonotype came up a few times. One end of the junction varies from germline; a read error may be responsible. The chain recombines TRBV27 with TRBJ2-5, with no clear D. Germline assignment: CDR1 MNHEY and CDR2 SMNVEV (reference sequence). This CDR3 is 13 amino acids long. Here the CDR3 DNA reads TGTGCCAGCAGTTTATCGGATGAAGAGACCCGGTACTTC. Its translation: CASSLSDEETRYF.

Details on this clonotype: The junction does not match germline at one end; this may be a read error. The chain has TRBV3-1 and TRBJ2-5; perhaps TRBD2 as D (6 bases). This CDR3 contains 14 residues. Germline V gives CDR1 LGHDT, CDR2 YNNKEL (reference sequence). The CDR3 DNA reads TGTGCCAGCAGCCAATATACTAGCCGCCATGGATGGTTCTTC. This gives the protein CASSQYTSRHGWFF.

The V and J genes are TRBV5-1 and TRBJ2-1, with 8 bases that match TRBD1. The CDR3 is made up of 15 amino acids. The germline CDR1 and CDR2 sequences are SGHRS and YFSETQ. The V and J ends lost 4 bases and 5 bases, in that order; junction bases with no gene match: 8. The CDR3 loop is CASSPTGVLHNEQFF. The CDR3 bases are TGCGCCAGCAGCCCGACAGGGGTCCTCCACAATGAGCAGTTCTTC. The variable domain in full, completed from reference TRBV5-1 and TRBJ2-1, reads KAGVTQTPRYLIKTRGQQVTLSCSPISGHRSVSWYQQTPGQGLQFLFEYFSETQRNKGNFPGRFSGRQFSNSRSEMNVSTLELGDSALYLCASSPTGVLHNEQFFGPGTRLTVL.

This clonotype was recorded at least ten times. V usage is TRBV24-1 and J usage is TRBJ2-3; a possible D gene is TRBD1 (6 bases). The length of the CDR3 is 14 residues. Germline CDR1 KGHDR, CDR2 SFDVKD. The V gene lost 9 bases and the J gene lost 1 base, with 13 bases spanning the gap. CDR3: CATGDTSRTDTQYF. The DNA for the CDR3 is TGTGCCACCGGGGACACCTCTCGCACAGATACGCAGTATTTT.

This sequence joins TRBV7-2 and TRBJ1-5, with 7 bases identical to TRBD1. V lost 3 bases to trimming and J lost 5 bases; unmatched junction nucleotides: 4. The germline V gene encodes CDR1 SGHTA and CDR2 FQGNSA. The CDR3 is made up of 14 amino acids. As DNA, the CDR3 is TGTGCCAGCAGCTTCAGACAGGGCGATCAGCCCCAGCATTTT. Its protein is CASSFRQGDQPQHF. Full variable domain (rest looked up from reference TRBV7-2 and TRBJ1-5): GAGVSQSPSNKVTEKGKDVELRCDPISGHTALYWYRQSLGQGLEFLIYFQGNSAPDKSGLPSDRFSAERTGGSVSTLTIQRTQQEDSAVYLCASSFRQGDQPQHFGDGTRLSIL.

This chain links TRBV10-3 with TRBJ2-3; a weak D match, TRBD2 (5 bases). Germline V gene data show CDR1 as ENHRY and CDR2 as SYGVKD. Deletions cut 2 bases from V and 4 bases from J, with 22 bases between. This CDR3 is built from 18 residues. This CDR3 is CAISEPSAWEIGSDTQYF. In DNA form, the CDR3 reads TGTGCCATCAGTGAGCCCTCCGCGTGGGAGATTGGATCAGATACGCAGTATTTT.

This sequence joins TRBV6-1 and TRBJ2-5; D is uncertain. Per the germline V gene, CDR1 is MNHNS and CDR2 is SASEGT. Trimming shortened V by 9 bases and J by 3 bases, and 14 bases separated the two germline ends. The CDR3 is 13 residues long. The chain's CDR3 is CASRQNQKETQYF. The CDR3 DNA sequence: TGTGCCAGTAGACAAAATCAGAAAGAGACCCAGTACTTC.

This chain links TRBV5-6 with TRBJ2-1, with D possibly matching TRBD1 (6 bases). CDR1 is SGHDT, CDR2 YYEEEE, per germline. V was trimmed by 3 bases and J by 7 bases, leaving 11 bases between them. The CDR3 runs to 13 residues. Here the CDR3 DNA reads TGTGCCAGCAGCTCGATACAGGGTAATGAGCAGTTCTTC. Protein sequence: CASSSIQGNEQFF.

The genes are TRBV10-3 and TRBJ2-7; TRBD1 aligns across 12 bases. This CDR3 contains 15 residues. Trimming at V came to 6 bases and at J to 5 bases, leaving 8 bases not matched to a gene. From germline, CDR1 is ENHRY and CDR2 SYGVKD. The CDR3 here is CAIRETGQGANEQYF. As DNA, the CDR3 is TGTGCCATCAGGGAAACGGGACAGGGGGCAAACGAGCAGTACTTC.

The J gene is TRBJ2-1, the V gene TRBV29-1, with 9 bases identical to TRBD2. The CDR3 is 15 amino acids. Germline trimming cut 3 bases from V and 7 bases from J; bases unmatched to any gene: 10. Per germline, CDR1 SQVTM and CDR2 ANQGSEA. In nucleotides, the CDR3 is TGCAGCGTTGAGGAGGGCGGGAGGGCTAGGAATGAGCAGTTCTTC. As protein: CSVEEGGRARNEQFF.

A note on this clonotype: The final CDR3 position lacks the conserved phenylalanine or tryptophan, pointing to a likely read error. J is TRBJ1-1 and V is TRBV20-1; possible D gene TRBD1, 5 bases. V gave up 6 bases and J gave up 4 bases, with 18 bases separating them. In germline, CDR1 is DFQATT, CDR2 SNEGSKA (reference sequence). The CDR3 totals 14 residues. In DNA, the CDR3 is TGCAGTGCCCTACAAGGCACAGGTAGCACTGAAGCTTTCTCT. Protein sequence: CSALQGTGSTEAFS.

The chain's CDR3 is CASSPVALAGGPMTGELFF. CDR3 nucleotides: TGTGCCAGCAGTCCCGTGGCACTAGCGGGAGGGCCAATGACCGGGGAGCTGTTTTTT. The chain has TRBV12-3 or TRBV12-4 and TRBJ2-2; 13 bases are a match to TRBD2. V lost 5 bases and J lost 5; bases outside the gene matches: 14. This CDR3 is built from 19 residues.

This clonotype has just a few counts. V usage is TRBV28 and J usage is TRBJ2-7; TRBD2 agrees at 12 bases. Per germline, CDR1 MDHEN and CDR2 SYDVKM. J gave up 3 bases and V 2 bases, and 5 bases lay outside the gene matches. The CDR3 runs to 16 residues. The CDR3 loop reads CASSLRLAGVVYEQYF. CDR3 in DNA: TGTGCCAGCAGTTTACGACTAGCGGGAGTCGTCTACGAGCAGTACTTC. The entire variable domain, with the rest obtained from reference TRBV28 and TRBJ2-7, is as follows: DVKVTQSSRYLVKRTGEKVFLECVQDMDHENMFWYRQDPGLGLRLIYFSYDVKMKEKGDIPEGYSVSREKKERFSLILESASTNQTSMYLCASSLRLAGVVYEQYFGPGTRLTVT.

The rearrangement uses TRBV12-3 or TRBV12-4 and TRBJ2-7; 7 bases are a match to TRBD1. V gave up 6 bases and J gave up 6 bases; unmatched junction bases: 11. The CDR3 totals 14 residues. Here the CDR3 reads CASSLKQGTGEQYF. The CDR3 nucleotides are TGTGCCAGCAGCCTAAAACAGGGGACGGGCGAGCAGTACTTC.

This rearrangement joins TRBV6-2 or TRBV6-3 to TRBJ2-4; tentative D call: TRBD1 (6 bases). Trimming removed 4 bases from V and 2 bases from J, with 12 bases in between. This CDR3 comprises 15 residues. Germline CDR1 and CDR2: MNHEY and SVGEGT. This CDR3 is CASSFQDSSKNIQYF. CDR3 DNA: TGTGCCAGCAGTTTCCAGGACAGCTCCAAAAACATTCAGTACTTC.

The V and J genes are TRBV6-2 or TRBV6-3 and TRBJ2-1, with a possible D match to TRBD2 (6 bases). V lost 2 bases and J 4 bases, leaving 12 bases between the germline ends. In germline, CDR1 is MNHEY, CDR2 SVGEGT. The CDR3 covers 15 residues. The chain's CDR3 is CASSYLGGKYNEQFF. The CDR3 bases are TGTGCCAGCAGTTACCTGGGCGGGAAATACAATGAGCAGTTCTTC.

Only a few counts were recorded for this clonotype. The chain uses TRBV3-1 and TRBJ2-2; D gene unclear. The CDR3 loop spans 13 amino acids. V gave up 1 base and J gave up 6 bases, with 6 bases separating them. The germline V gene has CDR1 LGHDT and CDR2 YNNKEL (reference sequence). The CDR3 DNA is TGTGCCAGCAGCCAAGTTGGGTCCGGGGAGCTGTTTTTT. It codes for CASSQVGSGELFF.

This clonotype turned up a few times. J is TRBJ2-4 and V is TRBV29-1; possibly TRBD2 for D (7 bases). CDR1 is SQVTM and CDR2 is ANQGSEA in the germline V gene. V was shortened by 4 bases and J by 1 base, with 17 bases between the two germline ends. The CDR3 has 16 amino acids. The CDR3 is CSVAAGATLAKNIQYF. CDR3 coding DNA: TGCAGCGTTGCCGCGGGGGCGACTCTTGCCAAAAACATTCAGTACTTC.

In nucleotides, the CDR3 is TGTGCCAGTAGTATGTCGTCCCGAGGACTAGCGGGAGGACGAGAGACCCAGTACTTC. Translated, it gives CASSMSSRGLAGGRETQYF. The chain has TRBV19 and TRBJ2-5; 14 bases match TRBD2. The CDR3 is made up of 19 amino acids. Per the germline V gene, CDR1 is LNHDA and CDR2 is SQIVND (reference sequence). V was clipped by 3 bases and J by 4 bases; unmatched bases: 13.

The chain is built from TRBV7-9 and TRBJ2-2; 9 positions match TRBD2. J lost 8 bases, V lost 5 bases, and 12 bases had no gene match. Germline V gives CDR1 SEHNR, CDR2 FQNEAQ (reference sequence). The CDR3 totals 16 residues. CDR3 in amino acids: CASSQRVAGDSGELFF. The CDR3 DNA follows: TGTGCCAGCAGCCAACGGGTAGCGGGAGACTCGGGGGAGCTGTTTTTT.

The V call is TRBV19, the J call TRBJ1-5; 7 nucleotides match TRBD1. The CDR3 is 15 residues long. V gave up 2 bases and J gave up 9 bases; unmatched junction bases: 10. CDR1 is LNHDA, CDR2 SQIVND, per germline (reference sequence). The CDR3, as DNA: TGTGCCAGTAGTATAATTGGCCAGGGGGACCCGCCCCAGCATTTT. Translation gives CASSIIGQGDPPQHF.

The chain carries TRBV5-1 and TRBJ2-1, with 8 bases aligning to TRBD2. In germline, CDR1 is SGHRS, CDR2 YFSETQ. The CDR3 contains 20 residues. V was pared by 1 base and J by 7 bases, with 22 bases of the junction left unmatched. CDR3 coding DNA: TGCGCCAGCAGCTTGTACGGGGCATTGACGGGAGGGCCCTCAAAGAATGAGCAGTTCTTC. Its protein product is CASSLYGALTGGPSKNEQFF.

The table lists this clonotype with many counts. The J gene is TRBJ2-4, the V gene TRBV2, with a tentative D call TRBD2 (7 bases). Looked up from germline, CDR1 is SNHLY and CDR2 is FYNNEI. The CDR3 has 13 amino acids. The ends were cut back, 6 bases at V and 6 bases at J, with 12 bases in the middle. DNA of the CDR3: TGTGCCAGCAGAGCGGGACAACTAAACATTCAGTACTTC. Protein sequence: CASRAGQLNIQYF.

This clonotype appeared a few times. CDR3 amino acids: CASSQDMTGGEKTQYF. As DNA, the CDR3 is TGTGCCAGCAGCCAAGATATGACAGGGGGCGAAAAGACCCAGTACTTC. The rearrangement links TRBV3-1 to TRBJ2-5; 10 nucleotides align to TRBD1. Germline CDR1 reads LGHDT; CDR2 reads YNNKEL (reference sequence). Losses at the gene ends were 0 bases for V and 6 bases for J; bases not matched to a gene: 7. This CDR3 region has 16 residues.

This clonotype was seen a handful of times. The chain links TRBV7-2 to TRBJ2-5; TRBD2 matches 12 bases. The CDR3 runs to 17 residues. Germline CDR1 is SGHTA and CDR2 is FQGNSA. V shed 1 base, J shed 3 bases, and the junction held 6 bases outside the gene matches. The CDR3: CASSLGGLAGSKETQYF. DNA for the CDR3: TGTGCCAGCAGCTTAGGGGGACTAGCGGGTAGCAAAGAGACCCAGTACTTC.